The 23 T cell receptor beta chains below were found in one sample sequenced in a study of T-cell reconstitution after alpha-beta-depleted transplantation in children. Unique molecular identifiers were built into the TCRbeta library. TCRdb itself ran the PCR reads through MiXCR, one entry per CDR3 protein. The data contain 250,000 to 400,000 distinct CDR3 sequences, 23% of them singletons. The sequencing here drew on PBMCs, mostly from graft donor cells, taken 180 days after TCRalphabeta/CD19-depleted stem cell transplant. Source of these receptors: a male patient under 18 who had a stem cell transplant for acute lymphoblastic leukemia, so the T cells may come from the graft donor.

This chain uses TRBV2 with TRBJ2-7; unclear D gene. The CDR3 spans 15 residues. V dropped 0 bases and J dropped 2 bases, with 11 bases sitting between them. CDR1 and CDR2 from the germline V gene are SNHLY and FYNNEI. The CDR3 DNA sequence: TGTGCCAGCAGTGAAGCCCCAGACGGCCCCTACGAGCAGTACTTC. Protein product: CASSEAPDGPYEQYF.

The sample holds a few counts of this clonotype. The rearrangement joins TRBV19 to TRBJ1-2; tentative D call: TRBD1 (5 bases). Trimming removed 3 bases from V and 4 bases from J, with 12 bases in between. Germline CDR1 LNHDA, CDR2 SQIVND (reference sequence). The CDR3 totals 14 residues. CDR3 region: CASSIRGTFYGYTF. The CDR3, as DNA: TGTGCCAGTAGTATTAGGGGCACCTTCTATGGCTACACCTTC.

There are a few counts of this clonotype. This chain uses TRBV20-1 with TRBJ2-2; D may correspond to TRBD1 or TRBD2 (6 bases each). Trimming took off 0 bases at V and 5 bases at J, with 16 bases between the two ends. Germline V CDR1 and CDR2: DFQATT, SNEGSKA (reference sequence). This CDR3 is 16 amino acids long. CDR3 bases: TGCAGTGCTAGAGATAGGCTAGCGAGGGGGACCGGGGAGCTGTTTTTT. Protein: CSARDRLARGTGELFF.

This clonotype was counted a single time. The chain links TRBV5-1 to TRBJ2-7, with D uncertain. Germline V gives CDR1 SGHRS, CDR2 YFSETQ. The CDR3 length is 15 residues. V was trimmed by 6 bases and J by 4 bases, leaving 20 bases between them. CDR3 nucleotide sequence: TGCGCCAGCAACTTTTACCCGGCTCAGAGGTACGAGCAGTACTTC. Protein product: CASNFYPAQRYEQYF.

This clonotype was detected a few times. The chain combines TRBV2 with TRBJ1-5; D call uncertain. The V gene lost 3 bases and the J gene lost 3 bases, with 9 bases spanning the gap. This CDR3 comprises 14 residues. Germline V gene lookup returns CDR1 SNHLY and CDR2 FYNNEI. DNA of the CDR3: TGTGCCAGCAGTGAGAACAGCCTCAATCAGCCCCAGCATTTT. This codes for CASSENSLNQPQHF.

The gene calls are TRBV5-4 and TRBJ1-1, with D unresolved. Germline CDR1 reads SGHNT; CDR2 reads YYREEE (reference sequence). The CDR3 has 15 amino acids. V was cut by 0 bases and J by 0 bases, with 9 bases left in between. CDR3 in amino acids: CASSLVRNMNTEAFF. The CDR3 DNA follows: TGTGCCAGCAGCTTGGTACGGAATATGAACACTGAAGCTTTCTTT.

In nucleotides, the CDR3 is TGTGCCATCAGTGAAGGAGGATATTACAATGAGCAGTTCTTC. Translation gives CAISEGGYYNEQFF. The chain recombines TRBV10-3 with TRBJ2-1, with a tentative D call TRBD2 (5 bases). The V and J ends lost 3 bases and 4 bases respectively, with 10 bases between them. Germline CDR1 reads ENHRY; CDR2 reads SYGVKD. The CDR3 is 14 amino acids.

The chain carries TRBV9 and TRBJ2-7; TRBD1 matches at 7 bases. With 2 bases clipped from V and 3 bases from J, the junction kept 5 bases outside the gene matches. Germline CDR1 reads SGDLS; CDR2 reads YYNGEE. This CDR3 comprises 14 residues. CDR3 amino acids: CASSVSTGDYEQYF. The CDR3 coding sequence is TGTGCCAGCAGCGTCAGCACAGGGGACTACGAGCAGTACTTC. Combining the CDR3 with reference TRBV9 and TRBJ2-7 gives the whole variable domain DSGVTQTPKHLITATGQRVTLRCSPRSGDLSVYWYQQSLDQGLQFLIQYYNGEERAKGNILERFSAQQFPDLHSELNLSSLELGDSALYFCASSVSTGDYEQYFGPGTRLTVT.

This clonotype was seen more than once but under ten times. CDR3 nucleotide sequence: TGCAGCGCCGAGTTGATGGGGACCCAGTACTTC. This gives the protein CSAELMGTQYF. The chain uses TRBV29-1 and TRBJ2-5, with D hard to call. The V gene's germline CDR1 is SQVTM and CDR2 ANQGSEA. The CDR3 length is 11 residues. V lost 7 bases and J lost 7, with 13 bases in between. The full variable domain, rest sourced from reference TRBV29-1 and TRBJ2-5, is SAVISQKPSRDICQRGTSLTIQCQVDSQVTMMFWYRQQPGQSLTLIATANQGSEATYESGFVIDKFPISRPNLTFSTLTVSNMSPEDSSIYLCSAELMGTQYFGPGTRLLVL.

This clonotype was seen ten or more times. The chain couples TRBV20-1 to TRBJ2-7, with 9 bases fitting TRBD2. CDR1 DFQATT and CDR2 SNEGSKA come from the germline V gene (reference sequence). CDR3 length: 13 amino acids. The V and J ends lost 8 bases and 4 bases, in that order; junction bases with no gene match: 9. In nucleotides, the CDR3 is TGCAGTCCTCAAGCGGGAGGAGGATACGAGCAGTACTTC. Its protein product is CSPQAGGGYEQYF.

This clonotype turned up a few times. The chain employs TRBV6-5 and TRBJ2-1, with a tentative D call TRBD2 (5 bases). CDR1 is MNHEY, CDR2 SVGAGI, per germline. Trimming removed 4 bases at V and 2 bases at J, with 15 bases between. This CDR3 comprises 16 residues. The CDR3 loop reads CASSSAGLAPYNEQFF. The CDR3 region has the DNA TGTGCCAGCAGTTCCGCCGGACTCGCGCCCTACAATGAGCAGTTCTTC.

This clonotype was seen more than once but under ten times. The chain uses TRBV5-4 and TRBJ2-3; 13 bases align to TRBD2. The length of the CDR3 is 16 residues. The germline CDR1 and CDR2 sequences are SGHNT and YYREEE (reference sequence). Trimming cost V 4 bases and J 2 bases; bases outside gene matches: 4. The CDR3 DNA reads as TGTGCCAGCAGCGCGGGGACTAGCGGGAACACAGATACGCAGTATTTT. Amino acids: CASSAGTSGNTDTQYF.

The chain uses TRBV11-1 and TRBJ2-1, with 8 bases aligning to TRBD2. The CDR3 consists of 18 residues. Looked up from germline, CDR1 is SGHAT and CDR2 is FQDESV (reference sequence). Trimming removed 4 bases from V and 3 bases from J; junction bases left unmatched: 14. CDR3 amino acids: CASSSTFFSSGNYNEQFF. The CDR3 DNA reads as TGTGCCAGCAGCTCAACCTTCTTTAGTAGCGGGAACTACAATGAGCAGTTCTTC.

This clonotype was seen a few times. This chain links TRBV11-2 with TRBJ2-1, with TRBD2 identical over 8 bases. The trim removed 2 bases at V and 2 bases at J, leaving 11 bases unmatched. The CDR3 length is 18 residues. The germline V gene has CDR1 SGHAT and CDR2 FQNNGV. CDR3 in amino acids: CASSLRRGSGSTYNEQFF. The CDR3, as DNA: TGTGCCAGCAGCTTAAGGCGGGGGAGCGGGAGCACCTACAATGAGCAGTTCTTC.

Only a few counts were recorded for this clonotype. The genes are TRBV6-5 and TRBJ1-2; 7 bases are a match to TRBD1. The length of the CDR3 is 13 residues. After removal of 6 bases from V and 7 bases from J, the junction contained 8 bases not matched to a gene. Germline CDR1 reads MNHEY; CDR2 reads SVGAGI. CDR3 sequence: CASRLDRAGGYTF. The CDR3 nucleotides read TGTGCCAGCAGACTCGACAGGGCTGGTGGCTACACCTTC.

This chain links TRBV5-5 with TRBJ2-1, with D tentatively TRBD1 or TRBD2 (6 bases each). CDR1 SGHKS and CDR2 YYEKEE come from the germline V gene (reference sequence). Deletions cut 0 bases from V and 6 bases from J, with 13 bases between. This CDR3 has 15 amino acids. This CDR3 is CASSLGGGTSNEQFF. Here the CDR3 DNA reads TGTGCCAGCAGCTTGGGGGGCGGGACATCCAATGAGCAGTTCTTC.

This clonotype has just a few counts. The chain employs TRBV5-1 and TRBJ2-7; 7 nucleotides agree with TRBD1. Germline V gene sequence: CDR1 SGHRS, CDR2 YFSETQ. With V trimmed by 4 bases and J by 2 bases, 6 bases remained unmatched. This CDR3 is 14 amino acids long. The CDR3 DNA follows: TGCGCCAGCAGCGCGACAGGGAATACCTACGAGCAGTACTTC. Translated, it gives CASSATGNTYEQYF.

The chain employs TRBV12-3 or TRBV12-4 and TRBJ2-7; D is tentatively TRBD1 or TRBD2 (5 bases each). The CDR3 totals 13 residues. Trimming took 2 bases from V and 3 from J, leaving 8 bases between them. The CDR3 loop is CASSLRDHYEQYF. The CDR3 DNA is TGTGCCAGCAGTTTAAGGGACCACTACGAGCAGTACTTC.

The table lists this clonotype with many counts. The J gene is TRBJ2-7, the V gene TRBV5-1; tentatively, D is TRBD2 (5 bases). This CDR3 region has 11 residues. Trimming removed 7 bases at V and 5 bases at J, with 10 bases between. CDR1 is SGHRS and CDR2 is YFSETQ in the germline V gene. CDR3 residues: CASRDLDEQYF. DNA for the CDR3: TGCGCCAGCCGGGATCTCGACGAGCAGTACTTC. Supplemented by reference TRBV5-1 and TRBJ2-7, the full variable domain reads KAGVTQTPRYLIKTRGQQVTLSCSPISGHRSVSWYQQTPGQGLQFLFEYFSETQRNKGNFPGRFSGRQFSNSRSEMNVSTLELGDSALYLCASRDLDEQYFGPGTRLTVT.

This chain joins TRBV28 and TRBJ1-5, with D perhaps TRBD1 (6 bases). Trimming pared 5 bases from V and 3 bases from J, leaving 17 bases between. Per germline, CDR1 MDHEN and CDR2 SYDVKM. This CDR3 region has 16 residues. CDR3: CASSGPAQGFNQPQHF. The CDR3 nucleotides are TGTGCCAGCAGTGGCCCGGCACAGGGTTTCAATCAGCCCCAGCATTTT.

This clonotype was detected a few times. This chain connects TRBV6-5 to TRBJ2-2; no reliable D call. Trimming took 8 bases from V and 7 from J, leaving 8 bases between them. CDR1 is MNHEY and CDR2 is SVGAGI in the germline V gene. CDR3 length: 11 amino acids. The CDR3 DNA reads as TGTGCCAGCCGAAACGGCGGGGAGCTGTTTTTT. Translating gives CASRNGGELFF.

This clonotype came up many times. This rearrangement joins TRBV4-1 to TRBJ2-1, with 7 bases that match TRBD2. This CDR3 has 17 amino acids. Germline loops: CDR1 MGHRA, CDR2 YSYEKL. J was trimmed by 7 bases and V by 6 bases; bases with no gene match: 18. The CDR3 region is CASRTLSLGKRDNEQFF. The CDR3, as DNA: TGCGCCAGCAGAACCTTATCCCTAGGGAAGCGGGATAATGAGCAGTTCTTC.

The gene calls are TRBV20-1 and TRBJ2-2; D uncertain. This CDR3 spans 14 amino acids. V was clipped by 3 bases and J by 4 bases, with 12 bases between them. Germline V gene sequence: CDR1 DFQATT, CDR2 SNEGSKA (reference sequence). The CDR3 spells CSASHTQPTGELFF. CDR3 nucleotides: TGCAGTGCTAGCCATACACAGCCCACCGGGGAGCTGTTTTTT.